These 5 T cell receptor beta chains share one sample of origin, sequenced in a study of Graves' ophthalmopathy and Graves' hyperthyroidism. Investigators amplified TCR beta CDR3 regions from RNA transcripts. HTBI-primed RT-PCR formed the first round, and a multiplex PCR formed the second. One entry per CDR3 protein results from TCRdb running MiXCR on the multiplex PCR reads. The sample lists 150,000 to 200,000 distinct CDR3 sequences; around 40% were seen once. The sample was peripheral blood. These receptors were obtained from a young man with Graves' ophthalmopathy.

This clonotype has a count of ten or more. The chain uses TRBV3-1 and TRBJ2-7; 8 bases match TRBD2. Germline-derived CDR1 and CDR2 are LGHDT and YNNKEL (reference sequence). The V segment lost 1 base and the J segment 6 bases; nucleotides outside the gene matches: 8. CDR3 length: 15 amino acids. The CDR3 region is CASSQGSGGGFEQYF. DNA of the CDR3: TGTGCCAGCAGCCAAGGATCCGGGGGGGGGTTCGAGCAGTACTTC.

This clonotype has ten or more counts. The J gene is TRBJ2-7, the V gene TRBV28, with D unclear. Germline loops: CDR1 MDHEN, CDR2 SYDVKM. The CDR3 covers 19 residues. Trimming left V 6 bases short and J 0 bases short, with 27 bases between. The CDR3 DNA follows: TGTGCCAGCAGGTTCTTCCCTTATACCCAACCGACGGGCTCCTACGAGCAGTACTTC. Residues: CASRFFPYTQPTGSYEQYF.

This clonotype has more than one count but fewer than ten. V usage is TRBV4-1 and J usage is TRBJ2-2; 11 bases line up with TRBD2. Germline V gene lookup returns CDR1 MGHRA and CDR2 YSYEKL. Unmatched junction bases numbered 7, after V lost 0 bases and J lost 4 bases. The CDR3 is 18 amino acids. Here the CDR3 reads CASSQDSGTSGFTGELFF. CDR3 coding DNA: TGCGCCAGCAGCCAAGATAGCGGGACTAGCGGCTTCACCGGGGAGCTGTTTTTT.

This rearrangement joins TRBV7-8 to TRBJ2-5; the match to TRBD1 covers 9 bases. The CDR3 runs 18 residues. The junction had 17 bases not matched to a gene; V was cut back by 5 bases and J by 4 bases. Germline CDR1 reads SGHVS; CDR2 reads FQNEAQ. The DNA of the CDR3 is TGTGCCAGCAGCCAAAGGCGCGGGGGACAGGGTATAGTAGAGACCCAGTACTTC. The encoded protein is CASSQRRGGQGIVETQYF.

The CDR3 DNA is TGTGCCAGCAGCCGGAGCGGGGCCCACGGAGAGACCCAGTACTTC. This sequence encodes CASSRSGAHGETQYF. V usage is TRBV7-8 and J usage is TRBJ2-5, with TRBD2 matching 7 bases. Germline assignment: CDR1 SGHVS and CDR2 FQNEAQ. The CDR3 covers 15 residues. The ends lost 5 bases at V and 4 bases at J; junction bases unmatched: 10. The whole variable domain, filled in from reference TRBV7-8 and TRBJ2-5, reads GAGVSQSPRYKVAKRGQDVALRCDPISGHVSLFWYQQALGQGPEFLTYFQNEAQLDKSGLPSDRFFAERPEGSVSTLKIQRTQQEDSAVYLCASSRSGAHGETQYFGPGTRLLVL.